This T cell receptor beta chain was recovered during a study of T cell repertoires in cytomegalovirus infection. Study context: In public TCR beta signatures, there were indications of both CMV infection and matching HLA type. Broader study findings: CMV carriers having the relevant HLA were flagged by cumulative public TCR beta family frequency. CMV-specific TCR beta clonotypes restricted by HLA-C were the ones dominating the ex vivo response.

Notes on this clonotype: Its specificity is not known.

TCRdb independently ran MiXCR on the reads; one entry per CDR3 protein. The sample records some 390,000 distinct CDR3 sequences, less than 20% being singletons. Per germline, CDR1 SNHLY and CDR2 FYNNEI. The CDR3 totals 14 residues. Trimming took off 4 bases at V and 4 bases at J, with 14 bases between the two ends. This TCR derives from a human donor in good health (CMV status not recorded). Some clones in this sample may be carry-over from other donors' samples. Material: PBMCs. V usage is TRBV2 and J usage is TRBJ2-7; no reliable D call. CDR3 loop: CASSGARGPYEQYF. CDR3 in DNA: TGTGCCAGCAGTGGGGCAAGAGGCCCTTACGAGCAGTACTTC.